A single sample gave rise to the 8 T cell receptor beta chains below, sequenced in a study of beta chain features in type 1 diabetes. The whole isolated RNA underwent reverse transcription, so sequencing captured expressed TCRB transcripts. The repertoire was sequenced with immunoSEQ multiplex PCR; TCRdb's copy has only in-frame clones and lacks some. The sample includes under 250,000 clones, 14% seen only once; the top ten take around 0.03%. The sample comprised naive CD4+ T cells from blood. All receptors derive from a woman aged 40 to 50 in good health.

This clone has only a few counts. The rearrangement links TRBV18 to TRBJ2-7, with TRBD2 matching 10 bases. The germline gives CDR1 KGHSH, CDR2 LQKENI. J was trimmed by 3 bases and V by 5 bases; bases with no gene match: 16. The CDR3 extends over 18 amino acids. The CDR3 loop is CASSAQLSGGPGGYEQYF. The CDR3, as DNA: TGTGCCAGCTCAGCTCAACTTAGCGGGGGGCCCGGGGGCTACGAGCAGTACTTC.

This clone came up a few times. The J gene is TRBJ1-1, the V gene TRBV4-3; 7 nucleotides agree with TRBD1. Germline-derived CDR1 and CDR2 are LGHNA and YSLEER. Trimming cost V 0 bases and J 0 bases; bases outside gene matches: 1. This CDR3 region has 15 residues. CDR3 loop: CASSQEGQLNTEAFF. The CDR3 coding sequence is TGCGCCAGCAGCCAAGAGGGACAGTTGAACACTGAAGCTTTCTTT.

The chain employs TRBV5-4 and TRBJ2-7; possibly TRBD1 for D (5 bases). Germline-derived CDR1 and CDR2 are SGHNT and YYREEE (reference sequence). The ends were cut back, 0 bases at V and 5 bases at J, with 15 bases in the middle. The length of the CDR3 is 15 residues. CDR3 residues: CASSLAGAGLHEQYF. The DNA of the CDR3 is TGTGCCAGCAGCTTGGCTGGGGCCGGCCTTCACGAGCAGTACTTC. Full variable domain (remainder filled in from reference TRBV5-4 and TRBJ2-7): ETGVTQSPTHLIKTRGQQVTLRCSSQSGHNTVSWYQQALGQGPQFIFQYYREEENGRGNFPPRFSGLQFPNYSSELNVNALELDDSALYLCASSLAGAGLHEQYFGPGTRLTVT.

The V gene is TRBV5-3, the J gene TRBJ2-7, with 10 bases aligning to TRBD1. TRBV5-3 is designated an ORF whose function remains uncertain. The CDR3 sequence is 19 residues long. J gave up 1 base and V 6 bases, and 19 bases lay outside the gene matches. Here the CDR3 DNA reads TGTGCCAGAATCGGGACTCCGGGACAGGGGAAGACTGTTTCCTACGAGCAGTACTTC. This encodes CARIGTPGQGKTVSYEQYF.

This clone has just a few counts. The V and J genes are TRBV18 and TRBJ1-5, with D unclear. Germline values: CDR1 KGHSH, CDR2 LQKENI. CDR3 length equals 15 residues. V lost 3 bases, J lost 4 bases, and 13 bases lay in between. The CDR3 here is CASSPGGFENQPQHF. DNA for the CDR3: TGTGCCAGCTCACCGGGAGGGTTTGAGAATCAGCCCCAGCATTTT.

This chain uses TRBV6-4 with TRBJ1-5; tentatively, D is TRBD1 (5 bases). The V end was cut by 2 bases, the J end by 2 bases, with 10 bases between. The germline V gene has CDR1 MRHNA and CDR2 SNTAGT. This CDR3 has 15 residues. In DNA form, the CDR3 reads TGTGCCAGCAGTGACCAGGGTGGGGGCAATCAGCCCCAGCATTTT. The encoded protein is CASSDQGGGNQPQHF.

The rearrangement uses TRBV27 and TRBJ1-1; D is undetermined. V was clipped by 5 bases and J by 0 bases, with 10 bases between them. CDR3 length equals 14 residues. Germline lookup yields CDR1 MNHEY and CDR2 SMNVEV (reference sequence). DNA for the CDR3: TGTGCCAGCAGTCAATACAGAATGAACACTGAAGCTTTCTTT. It yields the protein CASSQYRMNTEAFF.

This clone was detected a few times. J is TRBJ2-2 and V is TRBV4-3; TRBD2 aligns across 7 bases. The germline V gene encodes CDR1 LGHNA and CDR2 YSLEER. There are 18 residues in the CDR3. V shed 3 bases and J 3 bases; nucleotides not matched to a gene: 13. DNA for the CDR3: TGCGCCAGCAGCCAGGCTCCGGGACCGGGGGGATACACCGGGGAGCTGTTTTTT. This translates into CASSQAPGPGGYTGELFF.